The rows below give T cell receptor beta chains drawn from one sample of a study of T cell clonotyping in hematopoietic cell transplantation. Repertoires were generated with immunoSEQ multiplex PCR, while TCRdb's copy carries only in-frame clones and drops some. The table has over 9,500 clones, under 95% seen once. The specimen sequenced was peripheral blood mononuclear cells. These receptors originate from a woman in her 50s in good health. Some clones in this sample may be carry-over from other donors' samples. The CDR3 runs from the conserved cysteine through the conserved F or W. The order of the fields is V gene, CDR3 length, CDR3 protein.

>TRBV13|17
CASRLRASGGPSDTQYF
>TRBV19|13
CASRESSGNTIYF
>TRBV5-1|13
CASSLEQGLPQHF
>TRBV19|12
CASGSQGNIQYF
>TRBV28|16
CASSLSQGRINQPQHF
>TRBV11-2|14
CASSPGVNTGELFF
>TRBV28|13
CASSLPVNTEAFF
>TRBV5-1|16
CASSFQNALSYNEQFF
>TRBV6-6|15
CASRLPGQAYYEQYF
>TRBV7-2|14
CASTAGGVYKDYTF
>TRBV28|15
CASSLLYTANYGYTF
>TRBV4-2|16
CASSQPPSGGTYEQYF
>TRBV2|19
CASSPGLAGGYANTGELFF
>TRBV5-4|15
CASSLARAGGGEQYF
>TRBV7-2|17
CASSFDVKGAGTGELFF
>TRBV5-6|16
CASSLAPRASGYEQYF
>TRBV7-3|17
CASSPHGGRTGTDTQYF
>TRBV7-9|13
CASSLLEGGGAFF
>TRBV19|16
CASSIFRGSMNTEAFF
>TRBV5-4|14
CASSPGQVQETQYF
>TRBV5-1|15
CASSHHGSPNQPQHF
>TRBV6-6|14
CASASRVVGEKLFF
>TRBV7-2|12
CASSLGLATQYF
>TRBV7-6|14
CASSLGQGASGYTF
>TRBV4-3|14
CASSPQRSTDTQYF
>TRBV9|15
CASSYAGLLHNEQFF
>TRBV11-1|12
CASSSRGDEQFF
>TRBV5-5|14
CASSLRQNNSPLHF
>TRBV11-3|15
CASSPGLAGRYEQYF
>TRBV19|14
CASSIVLAPDTQYF
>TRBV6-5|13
CASSWGTAYGYTF
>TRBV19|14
CASSKFGPNEKLFF